This T cell receptor beta chain was identified during a study of blood T cells in healthy people across ages. General study results and limits: Diversity estimated from one million T cells was considered an underestimate.

For this clonotype: Its antigen is as yet unknown. Compared with germline, one end of the junction differs, possibly owing to a read error.

Through a sample-barcoded 5' primer and a J-beta primer mix, a second PCR was run for roughly 6 to 11 cycles. With 12 random nucleotides, a template-switch adaptor tagged each individual cDNA molecule. Samples each returned at least 2.5 million CDR3-containing paired-end reads. TCRdb analysed the 5' RACE reads with MiXCR anew, one entry per CDR3 protein. This table holds 1.5 million to 2 million distinct CDR3 sequences, approximately 28% found once. This CDR3 has 15 residues. Looked up from germline, CDR1 is SGHRS and CDR2 is YFSETQ. The chain employs TRBV5-1 and TRBJ1-3; the D gene is possibly TRBD1 (5 bases). What was sequenced was blood. The receptor's source is a woman aged 25 to 39 in good health. The CDR3 DNA sequence: TGCGTCAGCAGCTGGGACGGGACCTCTGGAAACACCATATATTTT. This gives the protein CVSSWDGTSGNTIYF.